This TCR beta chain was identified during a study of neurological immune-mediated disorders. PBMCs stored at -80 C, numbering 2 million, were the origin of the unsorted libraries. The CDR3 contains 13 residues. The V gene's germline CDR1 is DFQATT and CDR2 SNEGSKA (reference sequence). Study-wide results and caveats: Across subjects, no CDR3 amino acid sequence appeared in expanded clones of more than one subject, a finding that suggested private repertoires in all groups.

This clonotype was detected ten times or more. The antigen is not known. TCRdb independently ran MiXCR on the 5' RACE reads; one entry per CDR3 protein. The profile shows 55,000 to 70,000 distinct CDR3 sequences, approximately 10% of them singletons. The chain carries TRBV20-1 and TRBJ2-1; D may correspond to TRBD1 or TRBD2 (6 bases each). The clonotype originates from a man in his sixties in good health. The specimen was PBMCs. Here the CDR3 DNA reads TGCAGCGTACCCGAGGGGGGATTTAGGGAGCAGTTCTTC. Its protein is CSVPEGGFREQFF.